Each of the 26 T cell receptor beta chains below was sequenced from the same sample in a study of control samples from healthy donors and cancer patients (dated by TCRdb to the early 2020s). The method behind the library was the immunoSEQ multiplex PCR assay. Sourced from immuneACCESS, this table was stored by TCRdb with only in-frame sequences that have V and J called. A share of the clones is absent; for the studies checked, an unresolved V gene accounts for under half, and the remainder has no known explanation. The sample table contains roughly 160,000 clones; only one count was recorded for 96% of them. Of the sample, 1% falls within the top ten clones. Sequencing was carried out using blood. Receptors were obtained from a woman aged 25 to 45 in good health.

This clone appeared once. V usage is TRBV4-1 and J usage is TRBJ1-1; D possibly corresponds to TRBD1 (5 bases). The CDR3 loop spans 14 amino acids. CDR1 is MGHRA and CDR2 is YSYEKL in the germline V gene. V lost 4 bases and J lost 4, with 13 bases in between. This chain's CDR3 is CASSPSGGPTEAFF. CDR3 in DNA: TGCGCCAGCAGCCCCTCGGGGGGACCCACTGAAGCTTTCTTT.

The chain joins TRBV12-5 to TRBJ1-2; 7 positions agree with TRBD1. CDR3 length equals 16 residues. Germline assignment: CDR1 LGHNT and CDR2 FRNRAP. Trimming at V came to 1 base and at J to 4 bases, leaving 9 bases not matched to a gene. CDR3 amino acids: CASGLGHTGAPYGYTF. The DNA of the CDR3 is TGTGCTAGTGGTTTGGGCCATACAGGGGCCCCCTATGGCTACACCTTC. Based on the CDR3 plus reference TRBV12-5 and TRBJ1-2, the full variable domain is DARVTQTPRHKVTEMGQEVTMRCQPILGHNTVFWYRQTMMQGLELLAYFRNRAPLDDSGMPKDRFSAEMPDATLATLKIQPSEPRDSAVYFCASGLGHTGAPYGYTFGSGTRLTVV.

This sequence joins TRBV5-4 and TRBJ1-1; D not certain. Germline CDR1 reads SGHNT; CDR2 reads YYREEE (reference sequence). V was trimmed by 0 bases and J by 8 bases, leaving 11 bases between them. This CDR3 is 13 amino acids long. The DNA for the CDR3 is TGTGCCAGCAGCTTGGTAGGAGGCCAGGAAGCTTTCTTT. Encoded protein: CASSLVGGQEAFF.

This chain links TRBV12-3 or TRBV12-4 with TRBJ2-1; 12 positions agree with TRBD1. After removal of 6 bases from V and 12 bases from J, the junction contained 3 bases not matched to a gene. This CDR3 comprises 12 residues. This chain's CDR3 is CASRGTGGPQFF. CDR3 nucleotide sequence: TGTGCCAGCAGGGGGACAGGGGGCCCGCAGTTCTTC.

The rearrangement joins TRBV5-1 to TRBJ2-5, with D perhaps matching TRBD1 or TRBD2 (6 bases each). Germline V gives CDR1 SGHRS, CDR2 YFSETQ. V was shortened by 4 bases and J by 4 bases, with 14 bases between the two germline ends. The CDR3 consists of 14 residues. Here the CDR3 reads CASSTVKGGETQYF. The CDR3 coding sequence is TGCGCCAGCAGCACTGTAAAGGGGGGAGAGACCCAGTACTTC.

CDR3 nucleotide sequence: TGTGCCAGCAGCCCGGGACTCGTTTTGAGAGAGACCCAGTACTTC. Its translation: CASSPGLVLRETQYF. The chain has TRBV7-3 and TRBJ2-5; tentative D call: TRBD2 (6 bases). Germline V lookup: CDR1 SGHTA, CDR2 FQGTGA. V was pared by 5 bases and J by 4 bases, with 17 bases between. The CDR3 is 15 residues long.

The chain recombines TRBV28 with TRBJ2-2, with 10 bases aligning to TRBD1. The CDR3 loop spans 15 amino acids. J was trimmed by 6 bases and V by 3 bases; bases with no gene match: 4. CDR1 and CDR2 from the germline V gene are MDHEN and SYDVKM. CDR3 residues: CASSFRDRGAGELFF. CDR3 coding DNA: TGTGCCAGCAGTTTTAGGGACAGGGGCGCCGGGGAGCTGTTTTTT. The whole variable domain, filled in from reference TRBV28 and TRBJ2-2, reads DVKVTQSSRYLVKRTGEKVFLECVQDMDHENMFWYRQDPGLGLRLIYFSYDVKMKEKGDIPEGYSVSREKKERFSLILESASTNQTSMYLCASSFRDRGAGELFFGEGSRLTVL.

This chain links TRBV13 with TRBJ1-1; D possibly corresponds to TRBD1 (6 bases). V lost 5 bases, J lost 4 bases, and 11 bases lay in between. The germline V gene has CDR1 PRHDT and CDR2 FYEKMQ (reference sequence). This CDR3 is 13 amino acids long. The chain's CDR3 is CASSPGRGTEAFF. The CDR3 DNA follows: TGTGCCAGCAGCCCCGGCAGGGGCACTGAAGCTTTCTTT.

The chain uses TRBV10-1 and TRBJ2-2; 9 bases map to TRBD1. V lost 8 bases, J lost 6 bases, and 13 bases stayed unmatched. Per the germline V gene, CDR1 is WNHNN and CDR2 is SYGVQD (reference sequence). The CDR3 runs 16 residues. CDR3 residues: CASGRSGQGRSGELFF. For the CDR3, the DNA is TGCGCCAGCGGAAGATCAGGACAGGGGCGCTCCGGGGAGCTGTTTTTT.

This chain connects TRBV19 to TRBJ2-2, with D possibly being TRBD1 (5 bases). Deletions cut 5 bases from V and 2 bases from J, with 15 bases between. The CDR3 is made up of 16 amino acids. The germline gives CDR1 LNHDA, CDR2 SQIVND (reference sequence). CDR3 DNA: TGTGCCAGTAGTCATTGGTCAGGGCTAAACACCGGGGAGCTGTTTTTT. This encodes CASSHWSGLNTGELFF.

The chain employs TRBV6-5 and TRBJ2-7, with TRBD1 identical over 9 bases. Per the germline V gene, CDR1 is MNHEY and CDR2 is SVGAGI. The CDR3 has 15 residues. V lost 4 bases and J lost 5; bases outside the gene matches: 9. The CDR3 sequence: CASSFTGTGTNEQYF. In DNA form, the CDR3 reads TGTGCCAGCAGTTTCACCGGGACAGGGACCAACGAGCAGTACTTC.

This clone was counted once. The chain links TRBV29-1 to TRBJ1-2; the D gene is possibly TRBD1 (6 bases). Germline V lookup: CDR1 SQVTM, CDR2 ANQGSEA. This CDR3 region has 14 residues. Trimming shortened V by 0 bases and J by 6 bases, and 14 bases separated the two germline ends. CDR3 coding DNA: TGCAGCGTTGAAGATCTTAGGGGGAGAGATGGCTACACCTTC. This translates into CSVEDLRGRDGYTF.

The chain has TRBV5-5 and TRBJ2-2; 9 bases are a match to TRBD1. After removal of 3 bases from V and 3 bases from J, the junction contained 3 bases not matched to a gene. The germline V gene has CDR1 SGHKS and CDR2 YYEKEE (reference sequence). This CDR3 spans 15 amino acids. CDR3 sequence: CASSSGTGYTGELFF. In nucleotides, the CDR3 is TGTGCCAGCAGCTCCGGGACAGGGTACACCGGGGAGCTGTTTTTT.

The chain employs TRBV5-1 and TRBJ2-6, with D unclear. V was cut by 4 bases and J by 0 bases, with 5 bases left in between. CDR1 is SGHRS, CDR2 YFSETQ, per germline. The CDR3 loop spans 14 amino acids. The CDR3 sequence: CASSQSSGANVLTF. CDR3 bases: TGCGCCAGCAGCCAAAGCTCTGGGGCCAACGTCCTGACTTTC.

The V and J genes are TRBV6-1 and TRBJ1-6; D is unresolved. This CDR3 comprises 19 residues. With 3 bases removed from V and 0 bases from J, the gap between germline ends came to 18 bases. Germline CDR1 reads MNHNS; CDR2 reads SASEGT. In DNA form, the CDR3 reads TGTGCCAGCAGTGAGAGAGCAGACCCTAGGAGCTCCTATAATTCACCCCTCCACTTT. The encoded protein is CASSERADPRSSYNSPLHF.

The rearrangement joins TRBV14 to TRBJ1-2; D gene uncertain. Deletions cut 0 bases from V and 6 bases from J, with 11 bases between. CDR3 length equals 14 residues. The V gene's germline CDR1 is SGHDN and CDR2 FVKESK. The CDR3 region has the DNA TGTGCCAGCAGCCAAGAACTACCAAGGGATGGCTACACCTTC. Translated, it gives CASSQELPRDGYTF.

The rearrangement joins TRBV27 to TRBJ1-4; D remains unclear. Germline-derived CDR1 and CDR2 are MNHEY and SMNVEV (reference sequence). The V gene lost 2 bases and the J gene lost 3 bases, with 7 bases spanning the gap. The CDR3 is made up of 14 amino acids. CDR3 loop: CASSLREANEKLFF. Written as DNA, the CDR3 is TGTGCCAGCAGTTTACGGGAGGCTAATGAAAAACTGTTTTTT.

The chain couples TRBV30 to TRBJ1-1, with D uncertain. Trimming took off 2 bases at V and 3 bases at J, with 10 bases between the two ends. Germline CDR1 is GTSNPN and CDR2 is SVGIG (reference sequence). The length of the CDR3 is 13 residues. CDR3 nucleotides: TGTGCCTGGAGTTCGTGGGTTTACACTGAAGCTTTCTTT. Its protein is CAWSSWVYTEAFF.

The V and J genes are TRBV5-1 and TRBJ1-6, with D possibly matching TRBD1 (5 bases). This CDR3 has 15 amino acids. Trimming stripped 4 bases from V and 10 bases from J, with 18 bases between. Germline CDR1 is SGHRS and CDR2 is YFSETQ. CDR3 nucleotide sequence: TGCGCCAGCAGCGGTCCTGGACCCTGGGGGTCACCCCTCCACTTT. Residues: CASSGPGPWGSPLHF.

CDR3 DNA: TGTGCCAGCAGCTTAGGGCGGTCCTACGAGCAGTACTTC. It is translated as CASSLGRSYEQYF. The genes are TRBV11-2 and TRBJ2-7; D is unclear. Trimming stripped 1 base from V and 1 base from J, with 5 bases between. CDR3 size: 13 residues. Germline V lookup: CDR1 SGHAT, CDR2 FQNNGV.

This chain links TRBV5-5 with TRBJ2-7; tentatively, D is TRBD1 (5 bases). The CDR3 is made up of 13 amino acids. Trimming left V 1 base short and J 6 bases short, with 11 bases between. Germline CDR1 is SGHKS and CDR2 is YYEKEE (reference sequence). The CDR3 DNA reads TGTGCCAGCAGCTTGTCCAGGGTCACCGAGCAGTACTTC. It encodes CASSLSRVTEQYF.

V is TRBV30 and J is TRBJ2-1, with 7 bases that match TRBD2. Trimming removed 5 bases from V and 4 bases from J; junction bases left unmatched: 11. The germline V gene has CDR1 GTSNPN and CDR2 SVGIG (reference sequence). CDR3 length: 15 residues. CDR3 sequence: CAWGRGRKAYNEQFF. CDR3 DNA: TGTGCCTGGGGACGCGGGAGAAAAGCTTACAATGAGCAGTTCTTC.

The V call is TRBV28, the J call TRBJ1-2; TRBD1 might be the D (6 bases). The germline V gene has CDR1 MDHEN and CDR2 SYDVKM. With 5 bases removed from V and 5 bases from J, the gap between germline ends came to 15 bases. This CDR3 is built from 14 residues. CDR3 loop: CASSPPGHRYGYTF. The CDR3 DNA reads as TGTGCCAGCAGTCCTCCGGGACACCGGTATGGCTACACCTTC.

This chain links TRBV3-1 (or the pseudogene TRBV3-2) with TRBJ1-4; D gene unclear. The V end lost 0 bases, the J end lost 5 bases, and 7 bases lay between the germline ends. The germline gives CDR1 LGHDT, CDR2 YNNKEL (reference sequence). The CDR3 has 14 residues. DNA for the CDR3: TGTGCCAGCAGCCAAGACCACCAGAATGAAAAACTGTTTTTT. Amino acid sequence: CASSQDHQNEKLFF.

The chain uses TRBV7-6 and TRBJ1-2; 11 nucleotides line up with TRBD1. Trimming cost V 5 bases and J 6 bases; bases outside gene matches: 14. CDR3 length equals 17 residues. Germline CDR1 and CDR2: SGHVS and FNYEAQ. CDR3 residues: CASSHSFRDRGVDGYTF. The CDR3 nucleotides read TGTGCCAGCAGCCATTCCTTCCGGGACAGGGGGGTAGATGGCTACACCTTC.

This chain joins TRBV27 and TRBJ2-7, with 7 bases matching TRBD1. Germline V gene data show CDR1 as MNHEY and CDR2 as SMNVEV (reference sequence). The J segment lost 3 bases and the V segment lost 1 base, leaving 6 bases of the junction unmatched. CDR3 length: 15 residues. The CDR3 coding sequence is TGTGCCAGCAGTTTATTGGGACAGACCTTCTACGAGCAGTACTTC. As protein: CASSLLGQTFYEQYF.